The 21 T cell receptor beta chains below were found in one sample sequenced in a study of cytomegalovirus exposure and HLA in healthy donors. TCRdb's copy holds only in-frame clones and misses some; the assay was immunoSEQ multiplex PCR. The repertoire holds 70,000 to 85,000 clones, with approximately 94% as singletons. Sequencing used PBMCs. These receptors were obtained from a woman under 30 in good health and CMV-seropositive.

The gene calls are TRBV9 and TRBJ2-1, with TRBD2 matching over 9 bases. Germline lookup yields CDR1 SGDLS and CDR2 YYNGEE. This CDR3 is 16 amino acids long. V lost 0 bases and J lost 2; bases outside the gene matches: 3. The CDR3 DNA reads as TGTGCCAGCAGCGTAGGCGGGGGGGGGACCTACAATGAGCAGTTCTTC. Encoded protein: CASSVGGGGTYNEQFF. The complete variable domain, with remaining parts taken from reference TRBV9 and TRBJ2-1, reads DSGVTQTPKHLITATGQRVTLRCSPRSGDLSVYWYQQSLDQGLQFLIQYYNGEERAKGNILERFSAQQFPDLHSELNLSSLELGDSALYFCASSVGGGGTYNEQFFGPGTRLTVL.

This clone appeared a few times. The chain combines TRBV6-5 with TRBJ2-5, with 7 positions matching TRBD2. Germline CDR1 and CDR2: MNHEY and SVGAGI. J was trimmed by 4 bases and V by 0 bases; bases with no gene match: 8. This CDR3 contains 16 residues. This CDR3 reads CASSYSTASGIETQYF. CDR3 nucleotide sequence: TGTGCCAGCAGTTACTCCACGGCTAGCGGCATAGAGACCCAGTACTTC.

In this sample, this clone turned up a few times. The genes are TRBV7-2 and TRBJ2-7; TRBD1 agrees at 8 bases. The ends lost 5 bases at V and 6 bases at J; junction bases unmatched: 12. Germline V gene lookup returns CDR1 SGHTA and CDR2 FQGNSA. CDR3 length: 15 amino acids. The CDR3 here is CASSPRTGSHSEQYF. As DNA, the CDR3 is TGTGCCAGCAGCCCTAGGACAGGGTCTCACTCCGAGCAGTACTTC.

CDR3 DNA: TGCGCCAGCAGCTTGGGGGCAGGGTTGGCTCATGGCTACACCTTC. Translation gives CASSLGAGLAHGYTF. The V gene is TRBV5-1, the J gene TRBJ1-2, with TRBD1 as a possible D gene (5 bases). Germline loops: CDR1 SGHRS, CDR2 YFSETQ. The CDR3 length is 15 residues. Trimming took off 0 bases at V and 6 bases at J, with 15 bases between the two ends.

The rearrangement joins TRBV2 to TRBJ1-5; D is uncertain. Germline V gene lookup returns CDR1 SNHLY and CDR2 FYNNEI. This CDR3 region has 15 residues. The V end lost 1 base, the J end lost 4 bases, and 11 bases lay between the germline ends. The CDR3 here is CASSEGQANNQPQHF. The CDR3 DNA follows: TGTGCCAGCAGTGAAGGGCAGGCCAATAATCAGCCCCAGCATTTT. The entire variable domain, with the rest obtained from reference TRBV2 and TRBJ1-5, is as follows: EPEVTQTPSHQVTQMGQEVILRCVPISNHLYFYWYRQILGQKVEFLVSFYNNEISEKSEIFDDQFSVERPDGSNFTLKIRSTKLEDSAMYFCASSEGQANNQPQHFGDGTRLSIL.

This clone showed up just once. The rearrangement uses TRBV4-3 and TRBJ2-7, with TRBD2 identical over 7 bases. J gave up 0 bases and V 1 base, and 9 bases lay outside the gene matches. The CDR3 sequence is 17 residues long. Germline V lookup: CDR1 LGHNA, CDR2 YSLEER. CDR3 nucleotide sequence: TGCGCCAGCAGCCAAGGAAGGAAGCGGGGCGCCTCCTACGAGCAGTACTTC. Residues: CASSQGRKRGASYEQYF.

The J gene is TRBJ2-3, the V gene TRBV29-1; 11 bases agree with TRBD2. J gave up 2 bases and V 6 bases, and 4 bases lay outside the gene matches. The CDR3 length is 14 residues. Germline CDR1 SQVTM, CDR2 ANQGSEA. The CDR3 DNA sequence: TGCAGCGTCGATAGCGGGGGGGTCACAGATACGCAGTATTTT. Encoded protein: CSVDSGGVTDTQYF.

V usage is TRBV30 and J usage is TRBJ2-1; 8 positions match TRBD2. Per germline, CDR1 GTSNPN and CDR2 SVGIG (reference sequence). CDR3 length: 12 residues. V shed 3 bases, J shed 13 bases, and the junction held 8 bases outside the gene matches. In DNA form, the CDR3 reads TGTGCCTGGAGCCAAGCGAGCGGGAGACAGTTCTTC. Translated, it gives CAWSQASGRQFF.

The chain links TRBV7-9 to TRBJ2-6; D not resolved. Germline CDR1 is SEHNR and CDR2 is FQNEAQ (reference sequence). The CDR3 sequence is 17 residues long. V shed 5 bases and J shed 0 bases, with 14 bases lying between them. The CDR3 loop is CASSVNQQLSGANVLTF. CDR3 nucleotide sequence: TGTGCCAGCAGCGTGAATCAACAGCTCTCTGGGGCCAACGTCCTGACTTTC. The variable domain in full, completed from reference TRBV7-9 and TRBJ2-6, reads DTGVSQNPRHKITKRGQNVTFRCDPISEHNRLYWYRQTLGQGPEFLTYFQNEAQLEKSRLLSDRFSAERPKGSFSTLEIQRTEQGDSAMYLCASSVNQQLSGANVLTFGAGSRLTVL.

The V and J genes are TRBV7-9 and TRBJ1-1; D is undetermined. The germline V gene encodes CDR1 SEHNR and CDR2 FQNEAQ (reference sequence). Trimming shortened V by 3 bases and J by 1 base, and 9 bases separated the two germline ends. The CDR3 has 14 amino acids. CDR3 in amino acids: CASSLTNSNTEAFF. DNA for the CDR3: TGTGCCAGCAGCTTGACAAATTCGAACACTGAAGCTTTCTTT.

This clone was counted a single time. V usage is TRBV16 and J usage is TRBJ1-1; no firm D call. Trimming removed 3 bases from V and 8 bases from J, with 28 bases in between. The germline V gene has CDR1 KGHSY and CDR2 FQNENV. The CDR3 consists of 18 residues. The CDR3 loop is CASSHPSEGIYGVFEAFF. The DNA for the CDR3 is TGTGCCAGCAGCCATCCTTCTGAGGGTATTTATGGTGTGTTCGAAGCTTTCTTT.

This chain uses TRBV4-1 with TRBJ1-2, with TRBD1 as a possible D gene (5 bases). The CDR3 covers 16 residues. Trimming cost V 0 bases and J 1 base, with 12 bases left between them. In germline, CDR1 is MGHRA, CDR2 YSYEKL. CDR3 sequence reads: CASSQDNGGNNYGYTF. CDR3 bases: TGCGCCAGCAGCCAAGATAACGGGGGGAATAACTATGGCTACACCTTC.

CDR3 in amino acids: CASSPEGTGGQPQHF. CDR3 sequence (DNA): TGTGCCAGCAGTCCAGAAGGGACAGGGGGTCAGCCCCAGCATTTT. The chain joins TRBV6-1 to TRBJ1-5; TRBD1 aligns across 11 bases. In germline, CDR1 is MNHNS, CDR2 SASEGT. This CDR3 region has 15 residues. V was pared by 5 bases and J by 6 bases, with 6 bases of the junction left unmatched.

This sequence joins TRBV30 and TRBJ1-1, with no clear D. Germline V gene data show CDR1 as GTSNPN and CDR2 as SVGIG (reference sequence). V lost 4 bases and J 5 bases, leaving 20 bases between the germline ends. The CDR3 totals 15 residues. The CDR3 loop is CAWTMMRFGDTEAFF. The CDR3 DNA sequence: TGTGCCTGGACCATGATGCGATTCGGGGATACTGAAGCTTTCTTT.

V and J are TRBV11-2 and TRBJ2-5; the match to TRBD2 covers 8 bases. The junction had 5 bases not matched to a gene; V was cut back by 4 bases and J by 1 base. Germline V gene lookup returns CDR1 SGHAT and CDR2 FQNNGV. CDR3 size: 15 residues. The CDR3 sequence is CASSYQLAVQETQYF. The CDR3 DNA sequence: TGTGCCAGCAGCTACCAACTAGCGGTCCAAGAGACCCAGTACTTC.

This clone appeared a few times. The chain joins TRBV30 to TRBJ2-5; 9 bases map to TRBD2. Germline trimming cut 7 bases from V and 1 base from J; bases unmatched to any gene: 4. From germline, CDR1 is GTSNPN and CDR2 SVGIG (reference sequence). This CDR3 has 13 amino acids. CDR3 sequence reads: CASGAGGQETQYF. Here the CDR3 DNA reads TGTGCCTCGGGAGCGGGGGGCCAAGAGACCCAGTACTTC.

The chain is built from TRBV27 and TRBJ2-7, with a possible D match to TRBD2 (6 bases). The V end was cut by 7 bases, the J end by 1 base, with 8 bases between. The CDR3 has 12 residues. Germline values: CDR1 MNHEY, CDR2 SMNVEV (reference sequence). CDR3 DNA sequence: TGTGCCAGCATCAGCGGGTCCTACGAGCAGTACTTC. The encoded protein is CASISGSYEQYF.

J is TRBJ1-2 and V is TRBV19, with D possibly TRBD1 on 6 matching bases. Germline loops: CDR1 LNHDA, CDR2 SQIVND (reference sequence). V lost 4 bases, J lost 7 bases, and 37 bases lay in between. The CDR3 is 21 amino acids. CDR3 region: CASSTRTDRVVWPPSSAGYTF. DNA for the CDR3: TGTGCCAGTAGTACCAGGACAGATCGCGTCGTCTGGCCCCCCTCTTCGGCTGGCTACACCTTC.

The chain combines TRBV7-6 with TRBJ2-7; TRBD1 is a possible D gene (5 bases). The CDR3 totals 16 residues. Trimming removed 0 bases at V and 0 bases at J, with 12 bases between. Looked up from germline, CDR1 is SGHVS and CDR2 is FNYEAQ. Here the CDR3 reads CASSLASRVGSYEQYF. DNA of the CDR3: TGTGCCAGCAGCTTAGCGTCCAGGGTGGGCTCCTACGAGCAGTACTTC.

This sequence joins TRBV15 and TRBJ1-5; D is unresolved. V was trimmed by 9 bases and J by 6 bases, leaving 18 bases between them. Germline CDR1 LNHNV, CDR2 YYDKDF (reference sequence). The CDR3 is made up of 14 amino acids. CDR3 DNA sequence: TGTGCCACTTCCGGCCAGGCCCACGGTCAGCCCCAGCATTTT. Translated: CATSGQAHGQPQHF.

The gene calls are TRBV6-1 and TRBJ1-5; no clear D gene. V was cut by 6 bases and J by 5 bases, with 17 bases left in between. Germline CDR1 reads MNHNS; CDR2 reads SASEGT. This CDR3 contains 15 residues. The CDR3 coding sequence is TGTGCCAGCAGCGCGACGATCCGAGAGGATCAGCCCCAGCATTTT. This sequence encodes CASSATIREDQPQHF.